This entry lists 26 T cell receptor beta chains sequenced from one sample in a study of blood T cell repertoires in COVID-19. Generated by immunoSEQ multiplex PCR, the TCRdb table keeps only in-frame clones and is missing some. The table has 250,000 to 350,000 clones, roughly 89% seen once. Sequenced material: peripheral blood. The receptors originated from a woman younger than 45 with active or convalescent COVID-19.

The genes are TRBV7-9 and TRBJ2-2, with TRBD2 as a possible D gene (6 bases). The CDR3 extends over 15 amino acids. V lost 2 bases and J 4 bases, leaving 11 bases between the germline ends. Looked up from germline, CDR1 is SEHNR and CDR2 is FQNEAQ (reference sequence). DNA of the CDR3: TGTGCCAGCAGCTTACAGGGAGGTTTCACCGGGGAGCTGTTTTTT. It yields the protein CASSLQGGFTGELFF.

This rearrangement joins TRBV7-9 to TRBJ2-6; the D gene is possibly TRBD1 (5 bases). This CDR3 is built from 15 residues. Trimming shortened V by 4 bases and J by 2 bases, and 9 bases separated the two germline ends. Germline CDR1 reads SEHNR; CDR2 reads FQNEAQ (reference sequence). The CDR3, as DNA: TGTGCCAGCAGCTCCAAGGGGCCTGGGGCCAACGTCCTGACTTTC. Translation gives CASSSKGPGANVLTF.

The chain links TRBV7-9 to TRBJ1-1; D call uncertain. Germline assignment: CDR1 SEHNR and CDR2 FQNEAQ (reference sequence). Trimming cost V 5 bases and J 8 bases, with 27 bases left between them. CDR3 size: 17 residues. Written as DNA, the CDR3 is TGTGCCAGCAGCCGTTTCCTACATGATCGGGCGGGATTAGAAGCTTTCTTT. It translates to CASSRFLHDRAGLEAFF.

This chain links TRBV6-5 with TRBJ1-5; 10 bases are shared with TRBD1. The CDR3 has 14 residues. The germline gives CDR1 MNHEY, CDR2 SVGAGI. Trimming took 6 bases from V and 7 from J; bases not matched to a gene: 6. The CDR3 DNA sequence: TGTGCCAGCAGAGGGACAGGGGTCATCCAGCCCCAGCATTTT. Its translation is CASRGTGVIQPQHF.

The rearrangement joins TRBV11-2 to TRBJ2-1; 7 positions match TRBD2. The ends lost 5 bases at V and 3 bases at J; junction bases unmatched: 7. The CDR3 runs to 15 residues. CDR1 and CDR2 (germline): SGHAT, FQNNGV. Here the CDR3 reads CASSEGLVLYNEQFF. DNA of the CDR3: TGTGCCAGCAGCGAAGGACTAGTGCTCTACAATGAGCAGTTCTTC.

To note about this clone: A much larger clone differs from this one at a single base, so this may be a read error. The same CDR3 arises from other DNA sequences in this sample as well. This chain connects TRBV6-4 to TRBJ2-1; 10 bases are shared with TRBD2. The V gene end was trimmed by 0 bases and the J gene end by 6 bases; junction bases not matched to a gene: 2. The CDR3 is 15 amino acids. Germline V gene sequence: CDR1 MRHNA, CDR2 SNTAGT. CDR3 coding DNA: TGTGCCAGCAGTGACTCGAGCGGGGGGGCCAATGAGCAGTTCTTC. Protein sequence: CASSDSSGGANEQFF.

The chain links TRBV24-1 to TRBJ2-5; D perhaps matches TRBD1 (5 bases). The CDR3 runs to 15 residues. The V and J ends lost 1 base and 5 bases respectively, with 13 bases between them. Germline CDR1 and CDR2: KGHDR and SFDVKD. CDR3 in amino acids: CATSDFGEAGETQYF. In nucleotides, the CDR3 is TGTGCCACCAGTGATTTCGGAGAGGCAGGGGAGACCCAGTACTTC.

The CDR3: CASSTGQQETQYF. CDR3 nucleotide sequence: TGTGCCAGCAGCACCGGACAGCAAGAGACCCAGTACTTC. The gene calls are TRBV5-4 and TRBJ2-5; TRBD1 is a possible D gene (6 bases). The length of the CDR3 is 13 residues. Looked up from germline, CDR1 is SGHNT and CDR2 is YYREEE (reference sequence). Trimming left V 4 bases short and J 2 bases short, with 9 bases between.

The CDR3, as DNA: TGTGCCAGCAGTTACGGCAGGGCCACTGAAGCTTTCTTT. Amino acid sequence: CASSYGRATEAFF. The chain links TRBV6-6 to TRBJ1-1; tentatively, D is TRBD1 (5 bases). V lost 2 bases to trimming and J lost 4 bases, with 8 bases between them. Germline CDR1 and CDR2: MNHNY and SVGAGI (reference sequence). The CDR3 covers 13 residues.

Concerning this clone: One end of the junction fails to match germline, which may point to a read error. The V gene is TRBV7-9, the J gene TRBJ2-7, with TRBD1 as a possible D gene (6 bases). Per the germline V gene, CDR1 is SEHNR and CDR2 is FQNEAQ (reference sequence). CDR3 size: 13 residues. The CDR3: CASSLGSRGHLIF. For the CDR3, the DNA is TGTGCCAGCAGCTTAGGTAGCCGGGGACATCTAATCTTC.

This clone was seen only once. The chain employs TRBV6-2 or TRBV6-3 and TRBJ1-1; tentatively, D is TRBD1 (6 bases). There are 12 residues in the CDR3. In germline, CDR1 is MNHEY, CDR2 SVGEGT. Trimming left V 3 bases short and J 10 bases short, with 12 bases between. The CDR3 loop reads CASSYPGQRAFF. Written as DNA, the CDR3 is TGTGCCAGCAGTTATCCAGGACAGAGAGCTTTCTTT.

The chain carries TRBV29-1 and TRBJ2-1; 8 bases fit TRBD2. V lost 7 bases and J lost 2; bases outside the gene matches: 10. Germline lookup yields CDR1 SQVTM and CDR2 ANQGSEA. The CDR3 extends over 15 amino acids. CDR3 sequence: CSAPPTSGAYNEQFF. The CDR3 nucleotides are TGCAGCGCTCCCCCTACTAGCGGCGCCTACAATGAGCAGTTCTTC.

This sequence joins TRBV15 and TRBJ1-6; no clear D. From germline, CDR1 is LNHNV and CDR2 YYDKDF (reference sequence). The V gene lost 5 bases and the J gene lost 7 bases, with 12 bases spanning the gap. This CDR3 is built from 14 residues. The chain's CDR3 is CATSLRTGNSPLHF. Written as DNA, the CDR3 is TGTGCCACCAGCCTAAGGACGGGAAATTCACCCCTCCACTTT. Supplemented by reference TRBV15 and TRBJ1-6, the full variable domain reads DAMVIQNPRYQVTQFGKPVTLSCSQTLNHNVMYWYQQKSSQAPKLLFHYYDKDFNNEADTPDNFQSRRPNTSFCFLDIRSPGLGDTAMYLCATSLRTGNSPLHFGNGTRLTVT.

The chain combines TRBV27 with TRBJ2-1; D is unresolved. Germline CDR1 and CDR2: MNHEY and SMNVEV (reference sequence). This CDR3 contains 16 residues. Trimming left V 2 bases short and J 0 bases short, with 11 bases between. CDR3 sequence (DNA): TGTGCCAGCAGTTTAGAACTAACTTCCTCCTACAATGAGCAGTTCTTC. Translation gives CASSLELTSSYNEQFF.

This clone has a single count. This chain joins TRBV7-9 and TRBJ1-5; D call uncertain. Trimming shortened V by 1 base and J by 6 bases, and 4 bases separated the two germline ends. Germline V gene lookup returns CDR1 SEHNR and CDR2 FQNEAQ (reference sequence). The CDR3 contains 12 residues. The CDR3 DNA reads as TGTGCCAGCAGCTTAGATCTTCAGCCCCAGCATTTT. It yields the protein CASSLDLQPQHF.

The gene calls are TRBV4-1 and TRBJ1-4; tentatively, D is TRBD1 (6 bases). This CDR3 has 18 residues. Germline loops: CDR1 MGHRA, CDR2 YSYEKL. Trimming cost V 1 base and J 7 bases, with 22 bases left between them. The CDR3 protein is CASSQVITGRGKSEKLFF. The CDR3 DNA is TGCGCCAGCAGCCAAGTAATCACAGGGAGGGGGAAAAGTGAAAAACTGTTTTTT.

This chain joins TRBV7-2 and TRBJ2-6; 9 nucleotides line up with TRBD1. In germline, CDR1 is SGHTA, CDR2 FQGNSA. V dropped 5 bases and J dropped 1; count of bases not matched to a gene: 6. There are 17 residues in the CDR3. The CDR3 protein is CASSMGQGRSGANVLTF. The CDR3 nucleotides are TGTGCCAGCAGCATGGGACAGGGCAGGTCTGGGGCCAACGTCCTGACTTTC.

The rearrangement uses TRBV21-1 and TRBJ1-2; TRBD1, the table's D call, was not compared with the DNA. TRBV21-1 is an annotated pseudogene. The CDR3 has 11 residues. DNA for the CDR3: TGTGCCAGCTACAGACAGGGAGGCTACACCTTC. This gives the protein CASYRQGGYTF.

This sequence joins TRBV7-9 and TRBJ1-5, with a weak D call TRBD1 (6 bases). Germline CDR1 is SEHNR and CDR2 is FQNEAQ (reference sequence). The CDR3 totals 15 residues. V was shortened by 1 base and J by 1 base, with 8 bases between the two germline ends. Here the CDR3 reads CASSLGRGSNQPQHF. The CDR3 DNA sequence: TGTGCCAGCAGCTTAGGCAGGGGCAGCAATCAGCCCCAGCATTTT.

The chain couples TRBV7-9 to TRBJ1-1; weak D call: TRBD1 (5 bases). Germline loops: CDR1 SEHNR, CDR2 FQNEAQ (reference sequence). The CDR3 runs 12 residues. Between the trimmed V and J ends, which lost 5 bases and 7 bases, there was a span of 11 bases. The DNA for the CDR3 is TGTGCCAGCAGCCCGTTTCAGGGTGAAGCTTTCTTT. This sequence encodes CASSPFQGEAFF.

J is TRBJ2-6 and V is TRBV5-1; 7 bases agree with TRBD1. The V gene end was trimmed by 3 bases and the J gene end by 2 bases; junction bases not matched to a gene: 5. The germline gives CDR1 SGHRS, CDR2 YFSETQ. This CDR3 has 16 residues. CDR3 sequence reads: CASSWPDRPGANVLTF. The DNA of the CDR3 is TGCGCCAGCAGCTGGCCGGACAGGCCTGGGGCCAACGTCCTGACTTTC.

The chain uses TRBV28 and TRBJ1-5; D is unresolved. The CDR3 consists of 19 residues. V was trimmed by 5 bases and J by 1 base, leaving 24 bases between them. CDR1 is MDHEN, CDR2 SYDVKM, per germline. In nucleotides, the CDR3 is TGTGCCAGCAGTCGGGGTGTGGCAGTGGGGATATTGAGCAATCAGCCCCAGCATTTT. This codes for CASSRGVAVGILSNQPQHF.

The table lists this clone with a few counts. In DNA, the CDR3 is TGTGCCACACGCGGGGGGCAGACCTATGGCTACACCTTC. This codes for CATRGGQTYGYTF. This rearrangement joins TRBV6-5 to TRBJ1-2, with a weak D call TRBD1 (6 bases). The germline gives CDR1 MNHEY, CDR2 SVGAGI. CDR3 length: 13 amino acids. Trimming left V 10 bases short and J 4 bases short, with 16 bases between.

The chain links TRBV19 to TRBJ1-2; D is ambiguous. V was cut by 5 bases and J by 7 bases, with 14 bases left in between. Germline V gene data show CDR1 as LNHDA and CDR2 as SQIVND (reference sequence). The CDR3 loop spans 13 amino acids. This CDR3 reads CASSPGVNGGYTF. In DNA form, the CDR3 reads TGTGCCAGTAGTCCCGGGGTTAATGGTGGCTACACCTTC.

As DNA, the CDR3 is TGTGCCAGCAGCCCCCAGCGGGCCCAAGAGACCCAGTACTTC. It is translated as CASSPQRAQETQYF. This chain joins TRBV7-8 and TRBJ2-5; D possibly corresponds to TRBD2 (6 bases). This CDR3 contains 14 residues. Germline loops: CDR1 SGHVS, CDR2 FQNEAQ. V was cut by 5 bases and J by 1 base, with 11 bases left in between.

This clone occurred once. The chain couples TRBV9 to TRBJ1-3; 10 positions match TRBD1. Germline trimming cut 0 bases from V and 4 bases from J; bases unmatched to any gene: 1. The CDR3 covers 15 residues. Looked up from germline, CDR1 is SGDLS and CDR2 is YYNGEE. CDR3 loop: CASSVEGQGGNTIYF. DNA for the CDR3: TGTGCCAGCAGCGTAGAGGGACAGGGGGGAAACACCATATATTTT.